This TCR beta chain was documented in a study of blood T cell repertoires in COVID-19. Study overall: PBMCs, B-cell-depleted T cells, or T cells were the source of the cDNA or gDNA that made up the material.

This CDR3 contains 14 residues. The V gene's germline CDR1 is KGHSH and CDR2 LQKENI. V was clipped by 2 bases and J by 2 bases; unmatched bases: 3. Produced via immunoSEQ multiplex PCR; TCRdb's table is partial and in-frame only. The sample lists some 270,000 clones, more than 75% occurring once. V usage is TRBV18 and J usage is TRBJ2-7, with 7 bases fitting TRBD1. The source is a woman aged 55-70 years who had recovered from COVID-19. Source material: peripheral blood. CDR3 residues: CASSPSGTAYEQYF. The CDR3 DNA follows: TGTGCCAGCTCACCATCCGGGACAGCCTACGAGCAGTACTTC.